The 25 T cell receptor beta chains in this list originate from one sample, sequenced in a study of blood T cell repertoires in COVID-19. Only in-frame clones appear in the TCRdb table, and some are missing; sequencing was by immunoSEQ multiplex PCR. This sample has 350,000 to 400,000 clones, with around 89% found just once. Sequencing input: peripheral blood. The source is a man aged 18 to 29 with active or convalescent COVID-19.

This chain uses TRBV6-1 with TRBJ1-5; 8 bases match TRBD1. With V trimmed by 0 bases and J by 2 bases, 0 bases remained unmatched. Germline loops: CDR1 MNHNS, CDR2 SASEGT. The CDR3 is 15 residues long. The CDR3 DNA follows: TGTGCCAGCAGTGAAGCGACAGGGGGCAATCAGCCCCAGCATTTT. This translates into CASSEATGGNQPQHF.

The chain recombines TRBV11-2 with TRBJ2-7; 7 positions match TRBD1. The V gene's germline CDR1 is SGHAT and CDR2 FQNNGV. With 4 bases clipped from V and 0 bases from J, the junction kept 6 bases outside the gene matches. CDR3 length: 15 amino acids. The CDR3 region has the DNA TGTGCCAGCAGCTACGGGACAGTTAGCTCCTACGAGCAGTACTTC. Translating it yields CASSYGTVSSYEQYF.

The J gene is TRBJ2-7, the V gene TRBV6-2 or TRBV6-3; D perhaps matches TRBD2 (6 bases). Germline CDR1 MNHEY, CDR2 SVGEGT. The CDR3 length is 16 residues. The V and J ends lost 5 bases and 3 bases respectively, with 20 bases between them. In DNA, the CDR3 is TGTGCCAGCAGTCCCGTCCGAGGTGGGAGGAACTACGAGCAGTACTTC. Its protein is CASSPVRGGRNYEQYF.

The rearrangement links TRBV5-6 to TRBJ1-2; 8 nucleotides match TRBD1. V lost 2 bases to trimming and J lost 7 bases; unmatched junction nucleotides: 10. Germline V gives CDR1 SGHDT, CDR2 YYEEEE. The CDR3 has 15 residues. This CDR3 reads CASSLPPGQGGGYTF. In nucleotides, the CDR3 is TGTGCCAGCAGCTTACCTCCCGGACAGGGCGGTGGCTACACCTTC.

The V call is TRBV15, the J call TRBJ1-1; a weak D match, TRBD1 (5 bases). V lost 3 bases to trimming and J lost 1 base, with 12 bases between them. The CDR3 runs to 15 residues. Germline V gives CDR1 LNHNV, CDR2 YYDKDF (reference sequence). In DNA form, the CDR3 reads TGTGCCACCAGCAGTGCGGGACGGACGAACACTGAAGCTTTCTTT. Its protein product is CATSSAGRTNTEAFF.

CDR3 loop: CAWVCMDRRNTEAFF. CDR3 DNA: TGTGCCTGGGTCTGTATGGACAGGCGGAACACTGAAGCTTTCTTT. The V call is TRBV30, the J call TRBJ1-1; 7 nucleotides line up with TRBD1. Germline V gene lookup returns CDR1 GTSNPN and CDR2 SVGIG (reference sequence). V shed 5 bases, J shed 1 base, and the junction held 10 bases outside the gene matches. The CDR3 is 15 amino acids. Full variable domain (remainder filled in from reference TRBV30 and TRBJ1-1): SQTIHQWPATLVQPVGSPLSLECTVEGTSNPNLYWYRQAAGRGLQLLFYSVGIGQISSEVPQNLSASRPQDRQFILSSKKLLLSDSGFYLCAWVCMDRRNTEAFFGQGTRLTVV.

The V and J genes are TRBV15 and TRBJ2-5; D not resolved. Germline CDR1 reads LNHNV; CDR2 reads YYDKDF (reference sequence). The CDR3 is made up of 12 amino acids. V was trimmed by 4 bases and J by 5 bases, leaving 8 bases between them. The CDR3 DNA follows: TGTGCCACCAGCATCCCCCTCGAGACCCAGTACTTC. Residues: CATSIPLETQYF.

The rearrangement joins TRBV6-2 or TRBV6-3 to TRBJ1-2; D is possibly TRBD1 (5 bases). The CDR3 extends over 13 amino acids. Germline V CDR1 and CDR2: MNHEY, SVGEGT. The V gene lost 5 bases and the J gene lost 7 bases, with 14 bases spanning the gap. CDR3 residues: CASSPAWQGGYTF. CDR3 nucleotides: TGTGCCAGCAGTCCAGCTTGGCAGGGTGGCTACACCTTC.

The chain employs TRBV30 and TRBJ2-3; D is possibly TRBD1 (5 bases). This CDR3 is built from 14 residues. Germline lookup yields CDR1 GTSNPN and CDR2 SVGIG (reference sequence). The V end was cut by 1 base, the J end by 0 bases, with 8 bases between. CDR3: CAWSGTLSTDTQYF. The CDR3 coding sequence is TGTGCCTGGAGTGGGACACTAAGCACAGATACGCAGTATTTT.

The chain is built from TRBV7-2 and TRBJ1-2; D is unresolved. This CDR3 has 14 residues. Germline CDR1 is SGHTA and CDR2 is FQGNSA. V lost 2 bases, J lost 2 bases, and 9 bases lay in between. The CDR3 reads CASSLRGSNYGYTF. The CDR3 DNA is TGTGCCAGCAGCTTACGAGGGTCCAACTATGGCTACACCTTC.

DNA for the CDR3: TGTGCCAGCCGAACCAGTGGTAGCGGGGGGGCCAATGAGCAGTTCTTC. It translates to CASRTSGSGGANEQFF. V usage is TRBV3-1 (or the pseudogene TRBV3-2) and J usage is TRBJ2-1, with 11 nucleotides matching TRBD2. Germline lookup yields CDR1 LGHDT and CDR2 YNNKEL (reference sequence). The junction had 12 bases not matched to a gene; V was cut back by 8 bases and J by 6 bases. The CDR3 runs to 16 residues.

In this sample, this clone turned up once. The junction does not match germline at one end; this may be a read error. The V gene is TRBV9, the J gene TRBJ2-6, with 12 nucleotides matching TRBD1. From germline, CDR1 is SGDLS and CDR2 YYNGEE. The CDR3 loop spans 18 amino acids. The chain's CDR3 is CASSAPGQGAEGANVLTF. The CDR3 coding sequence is TGTGCCAGCAGCGCACCGGGACAGGGGGCTGAGGGGGCCAACGTGCTGACTTTC.

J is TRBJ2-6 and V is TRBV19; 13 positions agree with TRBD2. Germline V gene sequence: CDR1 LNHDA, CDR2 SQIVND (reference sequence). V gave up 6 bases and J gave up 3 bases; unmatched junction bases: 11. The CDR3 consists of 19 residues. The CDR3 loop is CASSRGLAGVGRGANVLTF. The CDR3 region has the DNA TGTGCCAGTAGCCGTGGACTAGCGGGAGTGGGACGTGGGGCCAACGTCCTGACTTTC.

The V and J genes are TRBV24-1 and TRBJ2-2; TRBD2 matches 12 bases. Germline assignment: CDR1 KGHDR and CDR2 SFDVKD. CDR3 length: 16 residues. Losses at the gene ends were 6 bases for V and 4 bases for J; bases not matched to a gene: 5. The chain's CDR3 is CATSPTSGRITGELFF. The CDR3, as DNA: TGTGCCACCAGTCCCACTAGCGGGAGGATCACCGGGGAGCTGTTTTTT.

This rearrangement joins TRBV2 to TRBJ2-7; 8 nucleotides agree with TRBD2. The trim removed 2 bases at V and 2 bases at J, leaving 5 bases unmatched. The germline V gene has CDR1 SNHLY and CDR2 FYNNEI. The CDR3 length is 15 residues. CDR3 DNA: TGTGCCAGCAGTGAAAGTGCGGGGGGCACCTACGAGCAGTACTTC. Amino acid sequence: CASSESAGGTYEQYF.

The CDR3 DNA is TGTGCCAGCTCACCACTAGTAGTACAGGGCCTCTCTGGAAACACCATATATTTT. Translated: CASSPLVVQGLSGNTIYF. The chain uses TRBV18 and TRBJ1-3, with a possible D match to TRBD1 (6 bases). CDR1 and CDR2 from the germline V gene are KGHSH and LQKENI. The CDR3 spans 18 residues. V gave up 1 base and J gave up 0 bases, with 16 bases separating them.

CDR3 amino acids: CATRDRASYEQYF. The DNA of the CDR3 is TGTGCCACCCGGGACAGGGCCTCCTACGAGCAGTACTTC. The chain recombines TRBV19 with TRBJ2-7; 9 bases agree with TRBD1. CDR1 is LNHDA, CDR2 SQIVND, per germline (reference sequence). This CDR3 comprises 13 residues. Trimming at V came to 10 bases and at J to 0 bases, leaving 4 bases not matched to a gene.

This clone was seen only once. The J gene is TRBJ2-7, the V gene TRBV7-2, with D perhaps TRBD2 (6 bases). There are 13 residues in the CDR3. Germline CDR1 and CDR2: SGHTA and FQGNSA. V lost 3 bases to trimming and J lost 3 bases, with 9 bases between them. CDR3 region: CASSFGTHYEQYF. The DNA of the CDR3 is TGTGCCAGCAGCTTCGGGACTCACTACGAGCAGTACTTC.

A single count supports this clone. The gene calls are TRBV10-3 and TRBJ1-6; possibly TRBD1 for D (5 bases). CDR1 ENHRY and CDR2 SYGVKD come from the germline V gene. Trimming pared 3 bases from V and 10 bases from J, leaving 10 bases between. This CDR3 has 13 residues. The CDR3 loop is CAISDPAGSPLHF. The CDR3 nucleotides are TGTGCCATCAGTGACCCCGCAGGGTCACCCCTCCACTTT.

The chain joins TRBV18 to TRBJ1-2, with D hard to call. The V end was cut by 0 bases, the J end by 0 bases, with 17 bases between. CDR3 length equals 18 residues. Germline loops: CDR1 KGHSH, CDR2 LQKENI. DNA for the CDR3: TGTGCCAGCTCACCACCGGTTTTTCTCGAGGGAGCTAACTATGGCTACACCTTC. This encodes CASSPPVFLEGANYGYTF.

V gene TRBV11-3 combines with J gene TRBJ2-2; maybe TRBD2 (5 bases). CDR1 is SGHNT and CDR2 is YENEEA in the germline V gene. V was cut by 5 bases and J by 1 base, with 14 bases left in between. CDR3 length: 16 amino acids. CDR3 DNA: TGTGCCAGCAGCGTCAGTGGACTGGGGAACACCGGGGAGCTGTTTTTT. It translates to CASSVSGLGNTGELFF.

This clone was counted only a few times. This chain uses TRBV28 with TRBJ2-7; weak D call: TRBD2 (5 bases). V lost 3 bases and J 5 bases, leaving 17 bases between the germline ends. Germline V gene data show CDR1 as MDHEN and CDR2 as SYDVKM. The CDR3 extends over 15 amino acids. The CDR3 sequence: CASSFWGAPWDEQYF. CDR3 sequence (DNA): TGTGCCAGCAGTTTTTGGGGAGCTCCTTGGGACGAGCAGTACTTC.

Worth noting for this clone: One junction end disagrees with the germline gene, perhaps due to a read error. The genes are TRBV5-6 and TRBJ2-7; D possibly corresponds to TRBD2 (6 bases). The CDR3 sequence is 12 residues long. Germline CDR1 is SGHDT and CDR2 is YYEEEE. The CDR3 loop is CASSGVQIGTFF. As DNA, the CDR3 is TGTGCCAGCAGCGGGGTCCAAATAGGGACTTTCTTC.

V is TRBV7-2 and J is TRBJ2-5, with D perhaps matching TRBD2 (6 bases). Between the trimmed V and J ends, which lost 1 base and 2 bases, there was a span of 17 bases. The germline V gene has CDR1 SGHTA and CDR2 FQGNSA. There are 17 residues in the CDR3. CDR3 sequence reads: CASSLDGRPTNQETQYF. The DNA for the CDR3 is TGTGCCAGCAGCTTAGATGGGAGGCCTACTAATCAAGAGACCCAGTACTTC.

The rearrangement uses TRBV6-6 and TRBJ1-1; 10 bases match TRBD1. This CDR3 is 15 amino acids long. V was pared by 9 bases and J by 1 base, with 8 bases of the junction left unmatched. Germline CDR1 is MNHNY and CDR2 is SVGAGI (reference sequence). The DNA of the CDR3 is TGTGCCAGTGGACAGGGGGATAAGGGGAACACTGAAGCTTTCTTT. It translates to CASGQGDKGNTEAFF.